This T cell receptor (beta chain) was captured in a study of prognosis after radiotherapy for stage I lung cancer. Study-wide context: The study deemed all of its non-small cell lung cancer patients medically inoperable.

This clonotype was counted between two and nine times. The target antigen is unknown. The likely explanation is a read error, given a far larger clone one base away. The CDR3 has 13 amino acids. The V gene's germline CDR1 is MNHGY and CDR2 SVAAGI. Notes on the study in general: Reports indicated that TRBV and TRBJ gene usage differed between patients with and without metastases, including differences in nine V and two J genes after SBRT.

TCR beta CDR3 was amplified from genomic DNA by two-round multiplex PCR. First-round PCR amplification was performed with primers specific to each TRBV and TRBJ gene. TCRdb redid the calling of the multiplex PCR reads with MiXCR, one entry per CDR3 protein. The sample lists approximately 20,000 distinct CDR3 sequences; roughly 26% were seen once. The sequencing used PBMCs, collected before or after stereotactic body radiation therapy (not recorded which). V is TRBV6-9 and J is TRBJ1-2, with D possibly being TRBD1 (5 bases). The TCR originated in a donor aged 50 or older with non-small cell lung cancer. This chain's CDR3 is CASSYRQSYGYIF. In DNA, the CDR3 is TGTGCCAGCAGTTACCGACAGAGCTATGGCTACATCTTC.